Below are 11 T cell receptor beta chains sequenced from a single sample in a study of T cells in Graves' hyperthyroidism and ophthalmopathy (dated 2019 in TCRdb). The library was prepared using multiplex PCR. Sequencer: Illumina HiSeq 2000. The TCR beta CDR3 regions were amplified from RNA transcripts. The first round of RT-PCR for the TCR CDR3 was performed with the HTBI primer set and the Qiagen OneStep RT-PCR kit. In-frame beta chains were kept once TCRdb had trimmed the public reads at Q25 with fastp and called clones with MiXCR. Records with the same CDR3 protein are collapsed into one entry carrying the most frequent genes and DNA. The sample includes around 600,000 distinct CDR3 sequences, with approximately 15% observed a single time. Together, the top ten hold approximately 7.4% of the sample. The sequencing sample was made of blood. The source is a woman aged 25 to 39 with Graves' hyperthyroidism.

This clonotype was detected many times. The chain links TRBV9 to TRBJ1-1; TRBD1 is a possible D gene (6 bases). The CDR3 has 15 amino acids. Trimming pared 4 bases from V and 1 base from J, leaving 14 bases between. In germline, CDR1 is SGDLS, CDR2 YYNGEE. The CDR3 is CASSPRGGENTEAFF. The CDR3 bases are TGTGCCAGCAGCCCTCGAGGGGGAGAGAACACTGAAGCTTTCTTT.

The chain is built from TRBV20-1 and TRBJ2-2, with 11 bases identical to TRBD2. Germline V CDR1 and CDR2: DFQATT, SNEGSKA (reference sequence). Losses at the gene ends were 3 bases for V and 2 bases for J; bases not matched to a gene: 5. The CDR3 covers 16 residues. CDR3 amino acids: CSARAGLAVNTGELFF. DNA of the CDR3: TGCAGTGCTAGGGCGGGACTAGCGGTTAACACCGGGGAGCTGTTTTTT.

In this sample, this clonotype turned up many times. The chain joins TRBV7-2 to TRBJ2-3; D call uncertain. Germline assignment: CDR1 SGHTA and CDR2 FQGNSA. V shed 1 base and J shed 2 bases, with 10 bases lying between them. This CDR3 spans 15 amino acids. The CDR3 loop reads CASSLVQASTDTQYF. CDR3 coding DNA: TGTGCCAGCAGCTTAGTCCAGGCTTCCACAGATACGCAGTATTTT.

In this sample, this clonotype turned up a few times. The CDR3 is CASSQLQGERTSGRAFEQFF. DNA for the CDR3: TGTGCCAGCAGCCAACTGCAGGGGGAAAGGACTAGCGGGAGGGCCTTTGAGCAGTTCTTC. This rearrangement joins TRBV14 to TRBJ2-1; 15 positions match TRBD2. The CDR3 covers 20 residues. V gave up 2 bases and J gave up 9 bases; unmatched junction bases: 17. Germline assignment: CDR1 SGHDN and CDR2 FVKESK.

This clonotype occurred many times. The rearrangement joins TRBV5-1 to TRBJ1-2; D may be TRBD1 (5 bases). The CDR3 spans 17 residues. The germline V and J ends were trimmed by 0 bases and 4 bases, with 19 bases remaining between them. CDR1 SGHRS and CDR2 YFSETQ come from the germline V gene. CDR3 coding DNA: TGCGCCAGCAGCTTGGAGGGGTCGGGGCCCTCGCCCTATGGCTACACCTTC. Amino acids: CASSLEGSGPSPYGYTF.

The V gene is TRBV5-1, the J gene TRBJ2-2, with TRBD1 matching 8 bases. CDR3 size: 14 residues. Per the germline V gene, CDR1 is SGHRS and CDR2 is YFSETQ. Trimming removed 4 bases from V and 7 bases from J; junction bases left unmatched: 6. CDR3: CASSGRGPDGELFF. The DNA for the CDR3 is TGCGCCAGCAGCGGCAGGGGGCCGGACGGGGAGCTGTTTTTT.

This clonotype was counted between two and nine times. This chain uses TRBV5-1 with TRBJ2-1; TRBD2 agrees at 7 bases. The CDR3 covers 17 residues. Trimming cost V 1 base and J 0 bases; bases outside gene matches: 7. Germline CDR1 reads SGHRS; CDR2 reads YFSETQ. The CDR3 protein is CASSLLLAVSSYNEQFF. In DNA form, the CDR3 reads TGCGCCAGCAGCTTGCTGCTAGCGGTTAGCTCCTACAATGAGCAGTTCTTC.

This clonotype was counted many times. The genes are TRBV6-1 and TRBJ2-7, with D possibly called TRBD1 or TRBD2 (6 bases each). Germline V gene lookup returns CDR1 MNHNS and CDR2 SASEGT. The V end was cut by 6 bases, the J end by 3 bases, with 18 bases between. This CDR3 spans 15 amino acids. The CDR3 reads CASSHTWGAYYEQYF. The DNA of the CDR3 is TGTGCCAGCAGCCACACATGGGGGGCCTACTACGAGCAGTACTTC.

In this sample, this clonotype turned up many times. The chain is built from TRBV7-2 and TRBJ2-7, with a possible D match to TRBD2 (5 bases). Per germline, CDR1 SGHTA and CDR2 FQGNSA. The V end lost 1 base, the J end lost 7 bases, and 20 bases lay between the germline ends. CDR3 length: 16 residues. This CDR3 is CASSLGVWAVGLEQYF. DNA for the CDR3: TGTGCCAGCAGCTTAGGGGTTTGGGCCGTAGGACTGGAGCAGTACTTC.

The rearrangement joins TRBV5-6 to TRBJ2-7; the D gene could be TRBD1 or TRBD2 (5 bases each). V was trimmed by 1 base and J by 6 bases, leaving 14 bases between them. The CDR3 is made up of 14 amino acids. CDR1 is SGHDT and CDR2 is YYEEEE in the germline V gene. The CDR3 sequence is CASSLKGTLIEQYF. For the CDR3, the DNA is TGTGCCAGCAGCTTGAAGGGGACGTTAATCGAGCAGTACTTC.

Ten or more counts support this clonotype. The chain is built from TRBV7-2 and TRBJ2-7; D gene ambiguous. Trimming took off 1 base at V and 4 bases at J, with 14 bases between the two ends. In germline, CDR1 is SGHTA, CDR2 FQGNSA. The length of the CDR3 is 15 residues. CDR3 region: CASSLVAASPYEQYF. Written as DNA, the CDR3 is TGTGCCAGCAGCTTAGTGGCGGCTTCCCCTTACGAGCAGTACTTC. The whole variable domain, filled in from reference TRBV7-2 and TRBJ2-7, reads GAGVSQSPSNKVTEKGKDVELRCDPISGHTALYWYRQSLGQGLEFLIYFQGNSAPDKSGLPSDRFSAERTGGSVSTLTIQRTQQEDSAVYLCASSLVAASPYEQYFGPGTRLTVT.